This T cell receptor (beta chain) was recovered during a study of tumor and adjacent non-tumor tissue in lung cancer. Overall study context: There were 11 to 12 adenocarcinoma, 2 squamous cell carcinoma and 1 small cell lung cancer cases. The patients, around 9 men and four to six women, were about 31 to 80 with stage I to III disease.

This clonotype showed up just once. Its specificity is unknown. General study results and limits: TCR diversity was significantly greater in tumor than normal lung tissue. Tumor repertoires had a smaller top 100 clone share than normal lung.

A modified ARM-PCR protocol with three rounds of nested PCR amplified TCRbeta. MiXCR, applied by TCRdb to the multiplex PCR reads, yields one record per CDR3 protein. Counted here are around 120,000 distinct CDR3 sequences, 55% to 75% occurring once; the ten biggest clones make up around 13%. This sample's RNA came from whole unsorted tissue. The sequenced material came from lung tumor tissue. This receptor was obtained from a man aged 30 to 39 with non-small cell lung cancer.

As DNA, the CDR3 is TGCACGAGCAGCTATAATAGCGGCTCCTACAATGAGCAGTTCTTC. It yields the protein CTSSYNSGSYNEQFF. V usage is TRBV4-1 and J usage is TRBJ2-1; D possibly corresponds to TRBD2 (6 bases). This CDR3 has 15 amino acids. Germline V lookup: CDR1 MGHRA, CDR2 YSYEKL.